The following is a TCR beta chain sequence with its context. The specificity of this receptor is unknown. No base quality values were provided; no much bigger clone lies one nucleotide off. The data stem from a study of cytomegalovirus exposure and HLA in healthy donors (dated by TCRdb to between 2016 and 2019). For the wider study: An earlier analysis of around 600 of the donors reported 250 to 300 Gb of sequence data and around 120 million unique TCR beta sequences from about 200 million T cells. In a later analysis, previously published TCR beta repertoires from 550 to 700 donors were re-analyzed and high-resolution HLA genotyping was added so that TCR occurrence patterns could be studied. HLA typing covered class I and class II loci at four-digit resolution. A later genetic analysis used genome-wide SNP genotypes for about 55% of the 666 donors, treating that subset as a discovery cohort. Donor age, sex, ethnicity and CMV serostatus were compiled alongside the repertoire data. An earlier analysis of some 500 of the donors applied high-throughput TCR beta sequencing to assess whether each TCR beta V gene segment acted as functional or pseudogenic. Among 398 genotyped donors of the cohort, an average of roughly 240,000 unique TCR beta nucleotide sequences were sequenced per donor, roughly 20% of them non-productive. Roughly five DR-DQ haplotypes were handled as single units for association and clustering, since linkage in the cohort was strong. Using immunosequencing, the study profiled T cell repertoires from 640 or so subjects and related those repertoires to cytomegalovirus serostatus. Rather than using new phenotypic data, the later analysis identified candidate immune exposures from TCR beta sequences and from how often those sequences occurred across donors. High-throughput TCR immunosequencing, statistical association of individual TCRs with disease status, and machine learning were combined to predict cytomegalovirus infection status. The study was designed to test whether signatures of past pathogen exposure could be identified by cataloging public T cell receptors. Roughly 300 gigabases of sequencing data and around 88 million unique TCR sequences made up an early release that covered about 640 HLA-typed donors. Every repertoire in the discovery cohort had been generated on one and the same sequencing platform. Among the roughly 390 genotyped donors, approximately 76% belonged to the genetic ancestry cluster associated with self-reported Caucasian donors. A separate validation cohort of roughly 120 different subjects was used in addition to the roughly 700-subject first cohort. The number of typed donors differed by locus: roughly 629-640 for A, B, C, DRB1 and DQB1; 500 to 550 for DQA1; some 590 for DPA1; and some 430 for DPB1. Results and caveats for the whole study, not just this receptor: According to a later analysis, parvovirus B19, influenza, CMV and Epstein-Barr virus appeared linked to several top co-occurrence clusters. A later genetic analysis associated a missense DCLRE1C variant with V-gene and J-gene trimming of TCR beta chains, and an independent cohort replicated the association. A further reported finding was that TCR beta sequences accurately predicted the HLA-A and HLA-B alleles for most subjects in the first cohort. According to a later analysis, most CMV-associated TCR beta chains appeared to be HLA-restricted, and the HLA associations seemed to be driven largely by CMV exposure. The cohort was sequenced for TCR beta chains only, and without alpha or paired-chain data the features that could be detected were limited. Correlated functional status among segregating V segments might be attributable to linkage disequilibrium, but an unknown experimental factor could not be ruled out. Approximately 16 rarely observed V segments, including chromosome 9 orphons, were excluded from the earlier analysis of about 610 of the donors because counts were too low. According to a later genetic analysis, donors in an Asian-associated ancestry cluster had fewer N-insertions in productive TCRs than the approximately 610-donor mean. Strong co-occurrence of HLA alleles, especially DR and DQ, made assigning TCR associations to individual alleles difficult. In an earlier analysis of 587 of the donors, most TCR beta V segments appeared in productive rearrangements about 87% or about 30% of the time, broadly matching IMGT annotations. The presence/absence analyses assumed that sequencing depth was roughly uniform across donors, and that assumption may not be true. Because HLA typing was missing for some donors at each locus, association tests included only the typed subset. A later analysis found that TCR association rates varied across HLA loci, with DRB1 alleles showing the most associated TCRs and HLA-C alleles the fewest. In a later analysis, some 18,000 TCR beta sequences were associated with specific HLA alleles at a false discovery rate of 0.05. The classifier was reported to diagnose cytomegalovirus status with high specificity and sensitivity in both the original cohort and the validation cohort. CMV serostatus was the only immune exposure information available for the cohort. A later analysis found that HLA-associated TCR beta chains were more clonally expanded and had lower generation probabilities than equally common non-associated chains. The study gave a list of over 150 TCR beta chains associated with cytomegalovirus. A cluster of highly shared sequence variants was judged likely to be a technical artifact of the sequencing pipeline. Most TCR sequences were observed very rarely across donors, whereas some public TCRs were present in many individuals. The authors suggested that the approach could potentially be extended to other disease states and immunological phenotypes. A few of the identified cytomegalovirus-associated TCR beta chains were confirmed in vitro to be specific for cytomegalovirus antigens.

In total, just over 650 healthy bone marrow donors made up the cohort. All cohort members were sampled while nominally healthy, although unrecorded immune exposures were likely present. The donor tested CMV seronegative, placing the donor among the 350 or so seronegative members of the cohort. Every donor gave a peripheral blood sample, and the peripheral blood mononuclear cells from that sample were used for TCR beta sequencing. Genomic DNA was extracted from the blood cell samples with the Qiagen DNeasy Blood Extraction Kit. Library generation was performed with the immunoSEQ multiplex PCR assay. A mixture of 60 forward primers for TCR Vbeta segments and 13 reverse primers for TCR Jbeta segments was used in the multiplex PCR. A multiplex PCR assay on genomic DNA amplified the CDR3 region of rearranged TCR beta genes. Amplified TCR beta libraries were sequenced as 87-base-pair reads on the Illumina HiSeq System. Per the authors' processing: Across the 500 to 700 repertoires, a later analysis counted around 80 million unique TCR beta chains, around 10 million of which were shared by at least two donors. Raw reads were error-corrected and collapsed into unique sequences by a nearest-neighbor algorithm in which closely related sequences were merged to remove PCR and sequencing errors. V, D and J gene segments were assigned by aligning CDR3 sequences to IMGT reference sequences. Each retained sequence needed at least a six-nucleotide match to both a V gene segment and a J gene segment. A rearrangement was called productive if the CDR3 had no stop codons and remained in frame with V and J, and every other rearrangement was called non-productive. Following IMGT convention, CDR3 was defined as the stretch from the second conserved V-encoded cysteine up to the conserved J-encoded phenylalanine. In an earlier analysis of 500 to 650 of the donors, sequences lacking an unambiguous match to a single V gene segment were excluded. An earlier analysis of 550 to 650 of the donors classified V segments as functional when productive rearrangements were above 56.7% and as segregating when the standard deviation between donors was above 5%. A statistical classification framework was built for diagnosing cytomegalovirus status from the catalog of TCR beta chain sequences. In a later analysis, V and J genes were assigned by comparing TCR nucleotide sequences against IMGT/GENE-DB human TR gene sequences. The TCRdist pipeline was used in a later analysis to assign CDR3 sequences and most-parsimonious VDJ recombination scenarios. In a later analysis, each TCR beta chain was defined by its CDR3 amino acid sequence together with its V-gene family, and reads lacking a unique V-gene family were excluded. A later analysis removed over 500 highly shared, low-generation-probability nucleotide sequences to deal with suspected cross-contamination and a sequencing artifact. For each public chain, a later analysis derived a clonal expansion index from normalized ranks of inferred template counts within each repertoire. In a later analysis, generation probabilities were computed with a VDJ recombination model fitted to out-of-frame rearrangements, and the resulting probabilities were checked against IGoR. A later analysis scored TCR-TCR, TCR-HLA and TCR-CMV co-occurrence with hypergeometric tests, applying a repertoire-size bias correction to TCR pairs. False discovery rates were estimated in a later analysis by permuting HLA or CMV assignments 20 times. In a later analysis, co-occurring TCRs were grouped using DBSCAN, and TCRdist sequence similarity was added for clustering within HLA-allele-positive subsets. Repertoires with fewer than 30,000 or more than 120,000 public chains, plus five repertoires with anomalous nucleotide sharing, were excluded from co-occurrence clustering. Not all clones reach the TCRdb copy of this immuneACCESS table, which keeps in-frame sequences only. Checked studies attribute under half of the gap to unresolved V genes and leave the rest unexplained. That table gives V, J and clone size, and the DNA gave D and trimming. This sample lists about 200,000 clones; 82% were detected once. The ten largest clones add up to 0.098% of the sample.

The sequenced sample was PBMCs. The sequence was collected from a boy aged 2 to 9 in good health and CMV-seronegative.

CDR3 reads: CASSIDSHSGNTIYF. The nucleotide sequence is TGTGCCAGCAGCATCGACAGCCACTCTGGAAACACCATATATTTT. The V and J segments used are TRBV7-2 and TRBJ1-3; a weak D assignment points to TRBD1 (5 bases agree). The cysteine opens and the phenylalanine closes a CDR3 of 15 amino acids. CDR3 DNA is the only sequence kept; it has 45 bases, read in frame from the first base. Trimming takes 5 bases from V and 0 bases from J, and the germline ends sit 11 bases apart. Taken from the germline V gene, the CDR1 and CDR2 loops are SGHTA and FQGNSA.